This T cell receptor beta chain was documented in a study of shared clonotypes between healthy human individuals. Overall study: CD4 naive and memory got three plates each, CD8 naive two, CD8 memory one.

With respect to this clone: Its antigen remains unidentified.

Profiled with immunoSEQ multiplex PCR; TCRdb holds only in-frame clones, not every one. The sample has 2 million to 2.5 million clones; 90% to 96% are singletons. Findings and caveats of the study: On the whole, naive subsets had larger estimated richness than memory subsets had. Clonotypes which were not shared had lower generation probabilities than clonotypes that all four donors shared.

Trimming stripped 0 bases from V and 6 bases from J, with 15 bases between. Looked up from germline, CDR1 is SGHNT and CDR2 is YYREEE (reference sequence). This CDR3 comprises 15 residues. The specimen was naive CD4+ T cells sorted from blood. The subset is: CD45RA+ positively selected. This receptor was taken from a man aged 18-30 years in good health. The chain joins TRBV5-4 to TRBJ1-2, with D perhaps TRBD1 (6 bases). The CDR3 is CASSLVSGGRDGYTF. In nucleotides, the CDR3 is TGTGCCAGCAGCTTGGTCTCCGGGGGGCGCGATGGCTACACCTTC.